The 17 T cell receptor beta chains below all came from one sample that was sequenced in a study of blood T cell repertoires in COVID-19. Libraries were prepared by immunoSEQ multiplex PCR; TCRdb keeps only in-frame clonotypes and omits some of them. The data contain about 26,000 clones, 80% to 95% of them seen just once; the ten biggest clones take up approximately 3%. Sequencing was carried out using peripheral blood. Receptor source: a human donor in a cohort sampled during active COVID-19.

The V and J genes are TRBV28 and TRBJ1-5; TRBD1 is a possible D gene (5 bases). Germline V gene lookup returns CDR1 MDHEN and CDR2 SYDVKM. The CDR3 length is 14 residues. Trimming took off 1 base at V and 4 bases at J, with 8 bases between the two ends. The DNA of the CDR3 is TGTGCCAGCAGTTTATTGGCAGGGAATCAGCCCCAGCATTTT. Its translation: CASSLLAGNQPQHF.

This sequence joins TRBV7-9 and TRBJ1-2, with D possibly matching TRBD1 (6 bases). CDR3 length equals 16 residues. Germline V gene lookup returns CDR1 SEHNR and CDR2 FQNEAQ (reference sequence). Between the trimmed V and J ends, which lost 5 bases and 0 bases, there was a span of 16 bases. The CDR3 loop is CASSLRQDPSNYGYTF. CDR3 DNA: TGTGCCAGCAGCCTCCGACAGGACCCCTCTAACTATGGCTACACCTTC. Full variable domain (rest looked up from reference TRBV7-9 and TRBJ1-2): DTGVSQNPRHKITKRGQNVTFRCDPISEHNRLYWYRQTLGQGPEFLTYFQNEAQLEKSRLLSDRFSAERPKGSFSTLEIQRTEQGDSAMYLCASSLRQDPSNYGYTFGSGTRLTVV.

The rearrangement uses TRBV28 and TRBJ1-6; the D gene is possibly TRBD1 (5 bases). V lost 7 bases, J lost 10 bases, and 17 bases lay in between. This CDR3 spans 14 amino acids. Germline lookup yields CDR1 MDHEN and CDR2 SYDVKM. CDR3 nucleotide sequence: TGTGCCAGCACCCCGGGGGGGTCAGGATCACCCCTCCACTTT. It is translated as CASTPGGSGSPLHF. The variable domain in full, with the rest retrieved from reference TRBV28 and TRBJ1-6, is DVKVTQSSRYLVKRTGEKVFLECVQDMDHENMFWYRQDPGLGLRLIYFSYDVKMKEKGDIPEGYSVSREKKERFSLILESASTNQTSMYLCASTPGGSGSPLHFGNGTRLTVT.

The chain employs TRBV2 and TRBJ1-5; the match to TRBD1 covers 7 bases. The ends lost 8 bases at V and 6 bases at J; junction bases unmatched: 7. The CDR3 contains 13 residues. Germline assignment: CDR1 SNHLY and CDR2 FYNNEI. Written as DNA, the CDR3 is TGTGCCAGCTCCGGGACAGACCGTCAGCCCCAGCATTTT. It yields the protein CASSGTDRQPQHF.

This clone showed up just once. The chain carries TRBV19 and TRBJ1-2, with D possibly matching TRBD1 (6 bases). This CDR3 spans 13 amino acids. The germline V and J ends were trimmed by 7 bases and 5 bases, with 14 bases remaining between them. Per germline, CDR1 LNHDA and CDR2 SQIVND (reference sequence). The CDR3 protein is CASTPRDNYGYTF. The CDR3 DNA is TGTGCCAGTACCCCCCGGGACAATTATGGCTACACCTTC.

The chain carries TRBV11-2 and TRBJ2-5; D is perhaps TRBD1 (6 bases). The CDR3 spans 15 residues. Trimming took 5 bases from V and 1 from J, leaving 14 bases between them. Per germline, CDR1 SGHAT and CDR2 FQNNGV. Here the CDR3 DNA reads TGTGCCAGCAGCCCGGGTGGGACAAGCCAAGAGACCCAGTACTTC. Its translation: CASSPGGTSQETQYF.

The J gene is TRBJ2-7, the V gene TRBV6-6, with D maybe TRBD1 (6 bases). The CDR3 contains 15 residues. In germline, CDR1 is MNHNY, CDR2 SVGAGI (reference sequence). V shed 2 bases and J shed 4 bases, with 15 bases lying between them. In nucleotides, the CDR3 is TGTGCCAGCAGTTACCTGGGGGCGGACGATTACGAGCAGTACTTC. This gives the protein CASSYLGADDYEQYF.

The rearrangement links TRBV20-1 to TRBJ1-2, with no clear D. This CDR3 comprises 10 residues. Germline V gene data show CDR1 as DFQATT and CDR2 as SNEGSKA (reference sequence). V was pared by 1 base and J by 8 bases, with 5 bases between. CDR3 DNA: TGCAGTGCTAGAGTCGTGGGCTACACCTTC. This translates into CSARVVGYTF.

The V gene is TRBV19, the J gene TRBJ2-3; TRBD2 matches at 8 bases. This CDR3 has 13 amino acids. With V trimmed by 11 bases and J by 5 bases, 9 bases remained unmatched. From germline, CDR1 is LNHDA and CDR2 SQIVND (reference sequence). The CDR3 bases are TGTGCCGTGGGGGGCGGGGGGATAGATACGCAGTATTTT. This translates into CAVGGGGIDTQYF.

This clone was observed a single time. The V call is TRBV19, the J call TRBJ2-3, with TRBD1 as a possible D gene (6 bases). The CDR3 runs 16 residues. Germline-derived CDR1 and CDR2 are LNHDA and SQIVND (reference sequence). V lost 5 bases, J lost 0 bases, and 15 bases lay in between. In DNA form, the CDR3 reads TGTGCCAGTAGTCCCCCGTCAGGGGTTAGCACAGATACGCAGTATTTT. Amino acid sequence: CASSPPSGVSTDTQYF.

The chain couples TRBV7-9 to TRBJ2-1, with 8 positions matching TRBD2. The germline V gene has CDR1 SEHNR and CDR2 FQNEAQ (reference sequence). This CDR3 has 13 amino acids. Unmatched junction bases numbered 2, after V lost 3 bases and J lost 7 bases. CDR3 amino acids: CASSLAGGNEQFF. CDR3 DNA: TGTGCCAGCAGCTTGGCGGGGGGTAATGAGCAGTTCTTC.

V and J are TRBV13 and TRBJ1-4, with D possibly matching TRBD1 (5 bases). This CDR3 is built from 12 residues. The V gene's germline CDR1 is PRHDT and CDR2 FYEKMQ (reference sequence). Trimming shortened V by 8 bases and J by 6 bases, and 10 bases separated the two germline ends. In DNA form, the CDR3 reads TGTGCCAGCCGGGGGGGAGATGAAAAACTGTTTTTT. It yields the protein CASRGGDEKLFF.

This rearrangement joins TRBV3-1 (or the pseudogene TRBV3-2) to TRBJ2-1, with TRBD1 identical over 9 bases. The J segment lost 4 bases and the V segment lost 1 base, leaving 8 bases of the junction unmatched. The CDR3 has 17 amino acids. Germline V gene data show CDR1 as LGHDT and CDR2 as YNNKEL (reference sequence). As DNA, the CDR3 is TGTGCCAGCAGCCAAGGGCCCCCGGGACAGGGATACAATGAGCAGTTCTTC. It encodes CASSQGPPGQGYNEQFF.

V and J are TRBV9 and TRBJ2-5; D is undetermined. Germline V gene sequence: CDR1 SGDLS, CDR2 YYNGEE. V lost 0 bases and J lost 3, with 6 bases in between. The CDR3 consists of 13 residues. CDR3 protein: CASSVAVEETQYF. CDR3 sequence (DNA): TGTGCCAGCAGCGTAGCCGTCGAAGAGACCCAGTACTTC.

The genes are TRBV6-6 and TRBJ2-5, with 7 nucleotides matching TRBD2. CDR3 length equals 14 residues. V lost 8 bases, J lost 5 bases, and 11 bases stayed unmatched. From germline, CDR1 is MNHNY and CDR2 SVGAGI (reference sequence). CDR3 sequence (DNA): TGTGCCAGCCGCGAAGCGGGGCCGGCGGAGACCCAGTACTTC. Translating it yields CASREAGPAETQYF.

This chain connects TRBV9 to TRBJ2-1; D perhaps matches TRBD1 (7 bases). CDR1 SGDLS and CDR2 YYNGEE come from the germline V gene. This CDR3 is 15 amino acids long. Deletions cut 0 bases from V and 8 bases from J, with 15 bases between. The CDR3 loop is CASSVVPSRGDEQFF. The CDR3 DNA reads as TGTGCCAGCAGCGTAGTCCCGAGCAGGGGGGATGAGCAGTTCTTC.

J is TRBJ2-1 and V is TRBV28, with TRBD2 matching 9 bases. Germline V gene sequence: CDR1 MDHEN, CDR2 SYDVKM. CDR3 length: 18 residues. With V trimmed by 7 bases and J by 6 bases, 19 bases remained unmatched. The DNA of the CDR3 is TGTGCCAGCACCCCGGGGGGAGCGGGGGGAAGGGATTCCAATGAGCAGTTCTTC. This sequence encodes CASTPGGAGGRDSNEQFF.